The T cell receptor (beta chain) under discussion was sequenced for a study of T-cell reconstitution after alpha-beta-depleted transplantation in children (dated by TCRdb to between 2015 and 2016). With respect to the entire study: T-cell immune reconstitution after TCRalphabeta/CD19-depleted allogeneic hematopoietic cell transplantation in children was quantitatively tracked in the study by means of TCR repertoire profiling.

Points on this clonotype: Its antigen is currently not known. Base qualities are missing; no much larger clone stands one base away.

The library came from PCR. The sequencer was an Illumina HiSeq 2500. Molecular barcoding was employed in the preparation of TCR libraries, with unique molecular identifiers being used to normalize TCRbeta repertoire quantification. TCRdb handled the public reads itself, with Q25 trimming in fastp and clone calling in MiXCR, and kept productive beta chains. Duplicate CDR3 protein sequences are folded into a single record with the most common DNA and genes. This sample is represented by approximately 240,000 distinct CDR3 sequences; around 9.5% of them were singletons. The ten largest clonotypes hold around 6% of the sample. The sequence derives from a human donor who donated a stem cell graft to a child with acute lymphoblastic leukemia. The material sequenced was PBMCs from the stem cell graft donor, taken from the stem cell graft.

At the DNA level, the sequence is TGTGCCAGCAGTTTTTCGGGGACTAAAAATCAGCCCCAGCATTTT. Its coded protein is CASSFSGTKNQPQHF. This receptor chain uses TRBV27 and TRBJ1-5; matching of 5 bases hints at TRBD1 as the D gene. The germline V gene (reference sequence) supplies CDR1 MNHEY and CDR2 SMNVEV. The CDR3 runs 15 amino acids, cysteine and phenylalanine included. The kept DNA is CDR3 alone, 45 bases in frame from the first base. V drops 3 bases and J drops 4 bases, leaving 13 bases in between.